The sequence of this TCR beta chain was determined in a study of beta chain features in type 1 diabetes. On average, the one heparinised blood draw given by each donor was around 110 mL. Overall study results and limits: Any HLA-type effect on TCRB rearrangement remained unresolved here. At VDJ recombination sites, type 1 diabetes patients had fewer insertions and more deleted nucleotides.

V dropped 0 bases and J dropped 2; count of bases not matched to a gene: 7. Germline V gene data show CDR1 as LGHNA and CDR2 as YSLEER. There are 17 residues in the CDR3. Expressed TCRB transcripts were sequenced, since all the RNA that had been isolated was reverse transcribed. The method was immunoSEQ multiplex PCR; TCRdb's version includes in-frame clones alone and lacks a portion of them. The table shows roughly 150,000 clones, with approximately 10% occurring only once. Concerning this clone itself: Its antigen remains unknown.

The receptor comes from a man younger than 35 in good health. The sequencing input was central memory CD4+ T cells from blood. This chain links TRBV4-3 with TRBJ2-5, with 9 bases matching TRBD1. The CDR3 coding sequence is TGCGCCAGCAGCCAAGATGGGTCGACAGGGGGGCAAGAGACCCAGTACTTC. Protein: CASSQDGSTGGQETQYF.